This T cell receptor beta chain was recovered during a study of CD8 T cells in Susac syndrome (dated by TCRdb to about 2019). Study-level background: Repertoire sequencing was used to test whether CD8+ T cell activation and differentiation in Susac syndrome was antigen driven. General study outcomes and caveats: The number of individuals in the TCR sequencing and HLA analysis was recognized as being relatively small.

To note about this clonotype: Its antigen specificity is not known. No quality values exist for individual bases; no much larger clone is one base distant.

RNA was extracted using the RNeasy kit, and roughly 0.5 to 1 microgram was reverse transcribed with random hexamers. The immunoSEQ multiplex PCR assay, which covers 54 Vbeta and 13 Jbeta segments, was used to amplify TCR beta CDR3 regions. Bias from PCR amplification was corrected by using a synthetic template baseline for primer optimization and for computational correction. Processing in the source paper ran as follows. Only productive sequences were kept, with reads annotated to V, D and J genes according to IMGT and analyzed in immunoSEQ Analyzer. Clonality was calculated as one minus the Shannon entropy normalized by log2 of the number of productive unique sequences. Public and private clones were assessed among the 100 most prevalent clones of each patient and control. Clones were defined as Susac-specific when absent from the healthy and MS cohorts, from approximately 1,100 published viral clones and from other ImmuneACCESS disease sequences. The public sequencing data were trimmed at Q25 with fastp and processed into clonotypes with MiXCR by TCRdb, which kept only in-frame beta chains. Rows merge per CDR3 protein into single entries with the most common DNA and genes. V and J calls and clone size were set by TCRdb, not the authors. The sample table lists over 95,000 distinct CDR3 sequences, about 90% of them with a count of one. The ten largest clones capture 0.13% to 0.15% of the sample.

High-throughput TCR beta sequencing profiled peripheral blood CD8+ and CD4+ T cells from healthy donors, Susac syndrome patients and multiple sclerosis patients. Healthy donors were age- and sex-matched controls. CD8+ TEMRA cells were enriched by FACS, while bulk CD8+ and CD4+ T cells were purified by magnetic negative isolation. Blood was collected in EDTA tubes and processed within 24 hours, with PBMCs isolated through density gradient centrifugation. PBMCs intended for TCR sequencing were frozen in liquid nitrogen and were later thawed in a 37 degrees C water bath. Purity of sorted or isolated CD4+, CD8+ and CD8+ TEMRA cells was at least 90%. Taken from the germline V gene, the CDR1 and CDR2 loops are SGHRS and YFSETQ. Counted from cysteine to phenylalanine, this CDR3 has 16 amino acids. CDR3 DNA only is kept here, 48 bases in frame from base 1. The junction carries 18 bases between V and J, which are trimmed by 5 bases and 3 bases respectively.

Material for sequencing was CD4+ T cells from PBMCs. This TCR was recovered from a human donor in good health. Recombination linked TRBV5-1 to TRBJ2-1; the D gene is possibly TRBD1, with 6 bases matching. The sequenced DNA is TGCGCCAGCAGTTCGCCCGAAGGGGGTAGCTACAATGAGCAGTTCTTC. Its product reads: CASSSPEGGSYNEQFF. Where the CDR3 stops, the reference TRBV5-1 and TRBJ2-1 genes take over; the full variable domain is KAGVTQTPRYLIKTRGQQVTLSCSPISGHRSVSWYQQTPGQGLQFLFEYFSETQRNKGNFPGRFSGRQFSNSRSEMNVSTLELGDSALYLCASSSPEGGSYNEQFFGPGTRLTVL.